The entry below gives a single T cell receptor (beta chain) sequence along with its context. In this sample, this clone turned up many times. What antigen it recognizes has not been identified. No qualities accompany the bases; no much larger clone lies one base away. No patient had received any treatment before thyroid surgery. Patient clinical samples collected from the early 2010s to the late 2010s were retrospectively analysed using T-cell receptor beta sequencing. The entry originates in a study of metastatic and nonmetastatic thyroid tumors (dated by TCRdb to the early 2020s). Looking at the study overall: For patients with malignant and with benign thyroid disease, the researchers compared repertoires between peripheral blood samples and tumor or nodule tissue samples. What the research found in general, with its limitations: In both blood and tumor samples, malignant tumors were reported to have significantly higher TCR beta diversity than benign nodules.

The germline V gene encodes CDR1 KGHDR and CDR2 SFDVKD. Here V drops 7 bases and J drops 4 bases, and the junction holds 9 bases not matched to any gene. Taken from cysteine to phenylalanine, the CDR3 has 15 residues. Of all the DNA, just the CDR3 is kept, 45 bases in frame from base 1. Library preparation used PCR. These reads were obtained on an Illumina HiSeq 4000. High-throughput sequencing was used to profile the CDR3 region of the TCR beta-chain in every patient. In the original analysis: A classifier to discriminate distant-metastatic papillary thyroid cancer patients was built from CDR3 differences across clinicopathological groups. The Shannon index was used to assess repertoire diversity, and the Morisita-Horn index was used to assess tumor-blood repertoire similarity. The raw public reads went through TCRdb reprocessing: fastp at Q25, MiXCR clone calling, in-frame beta chains kept. The V and J calls were determined by TCRdb, not by the authors. Here the sample has about 30,000 clones; under 25% occur a single time. About 2.5% of the sample lies in the top ten.

The receptor was isolated from a female donor with papillary thyroid cancer or a benign thyroid nodule (not recorded which). Some clones in this sample may be carry-over from other donors' samples. Recombination connected TRBV24-1 to TRBJ2-5, with 9 central nucleotides matching TRBD1. The sequenced sample consisted of blood. The bases read TGTGCCACCAGGGCAGGGGGACAGGGATTAGAGACCCAGTACTTC. It encodes CATRAGGQGLETQYF.